These 22 T cell receptor beta chains were all obtained from the same sample, sequenced in a study of control samples from healthy donors and cancer patients. Method: immunoSEQ multiplex PCR; TCRdb's copy keeps in-frame clones and lacks some. The sample has about 75,000 clones; 90% to 95% are singletons. Source material: blood. Receptors were obtained from a woman in her forties in good health.

V is TRBV4-3 and J is TRBJ1-1; D unclear. Per germline, CDR1 LGHNA and CDR2 YSLEER. This CDR3 is 15 amino acids long. V was clipped by 0 bases and J by 1 base, with 9 bases between them. CDR3 region: CASSQDRGRNTEAFF. The CDR3 nucleotides are TGCGCCAGCAGCCAAGATCGGGGAAGGAACACTGAAGCTTTCTTT.

This chain links TRBV6-5 with TRBJ1-1, with 8 bases matching TRBD1. The CDR3 is made up of 11 amino acids. Germline CDR1 and CDR2: MNHEY and SVGAGI. After removal of 7 bases from V and 10 bases from J, the junction contained 5 bases not matched to a gene. This CDR3 reads CASTQGALAFF. DNA for the CDR3: TGTGCCAGCACCCAGGGGGCTTTAGCTTTCTTT.

This clone was recorded only once. The V and J genes are TRBV7-2 and TRBJ2-2; 10 bases fit TRBD1. After removal of 5 bases from V and 4 bases from J, the junction contained 4 bases not matched to a gene. Germline CDR1 and CDR2: SGHTA and FQGNSA. The CDR3 covers 15 residues. In nucleotides, the CDR3 is TGTGCCAGCAGCCACGGACAGGGGGGCACCGGGGAGCTGTTTTTT. Translation: CASSHGQGGTGELFF.

V usage is TRBV27 and J usage is TRBJ1-2; a weak D match, TRBD1 (5 bases). Germline V gene data show CDR1 as MNHEY and CDR2 as SMNVEV (reference sequence). V lost 5 bases to trimming and J lost 9 bases, with 22 bases between them. The CDR3 runs to 15 residues. CDR3 sequence: CASSLNTGSGMSYTF. The CDR3 nucleotides read TGTGCCAGCAGTCTTAACACAGGATCGGGGATGAGCTACACCTTC.

The chain links TRBV9 to TRBJ2-7, with D possibly matching TRBD1 (6 bases). V was trimmed by 4 bases and J by 0 bases, leaving 14 bases between them. Germline assignment: CDR1 SGDLS and CDR2 YYNGEE. This CDR3 region has 15 residues. CDR3 nucleotide sequence: TGTGCCAGCAGCCCTCGACAGGAGAGCTCCTACGAGCAGTACTTC. Translated, it gives CASSPRQESSYEQYF.

The V and J genes are TRBV5-1 and TRBJ1-5; the D is unclear. Trimming removed 7 bases from V and 0 bases from J, with 11 bases in between. There are 14 residues in the CDR3. CDR1 is SGHRS and CDR2 is YFSETQ in the germline V gene. The CDR3 DNA reads as TGCGCCAGCCGCGAAGGGAATAGCAATCAGCCCCAGCATTTT. This gives the protein CASREGNSNQPQHF.

The V gene is TRBV9, the J gene TRBJ2-5; tentative D call: TRBD2 (5 bases). The CDR3 totals 14 residues. The ends were cut back, 3 bases at V and 1 base at J, with 10 bases in the middle. From germline, CDR1 is SGDLS and CDR2 YYNGEE. The CDR3, as DNA: TGTGCCAGCAGCGGCTCGGGGTCCCAAGAGACCCAGTACTTC. Its translation is CASSGSGSQETQYF.

The chain employs TRBV6-4 and TRBJ2-7; D is perhaps TRBD1 (5 bases). The V end lost 4 bases, the J end lost 7 bases, and 14 bases lay between the germline ends. Germline lookup yields CDR1 MRHNA and CDR2 SNTAGT. This CDR3 is built from 13 residues. CDR3 in amino acids: CASSVDTSREQYF. As DNA, the CDR3 is TGTGCCAGCAGTGTGGACACCTCTCGGGAGCAGTACTTC.

V usage is TRBV15 and J usage is TRBJ1-2; D might be TRBD1 (6 bases). The V gene lost 2 bases and the J gene lost 1 base, with 11 bases spanning the gap. The CDR3 covers 15 residues. CDR1 LNHNV and CDR2 YYDKDF come from the germline V gene (reference sequence). CDR3 in amino acids: CATSRTTGDNYGYTF. The CDR3 DNA reads TGTGCCACCAGCAGAACGACAGGTGATAACTATGGCTACACCTTC.

V gene TRBV24-1 combines with J gene TRBJ2-1, with TRBD2 as a possible D gene (5 bases). Germline CDR1 is KGHDR and CDR2 is SFDVKD. This CDR3 spans 14 amino acids. V lost 5 bases to trimming and J lost 4 bases, with 11 bases between them. Written as DNA, the CDR3 is TGTGCCACCAGTGGTCCAGCGGATTACAATGAGCAGTTCTTC. Protein sequence: CATSGPADYNEQFF.

The rearrangement links TRBV4-2 to TRBJ2-1; 7 bases align to TRBD2. This CDR3 is 19 amino acids long. V lost 0 bases and J lost 7; bases outside the gene matches: 18. The germline V gene encodes CDR1 LGHNA and CDR2 YNFKEQ. The CDR3 region has the DNA TGTGCCAGCAGCCAAGATCCATTTGATGAGCGGGGTTTGGGGAATGAGCAGTTCTTC. Protein product: CASSQDPFDERGLGNEQFF.

The chain carries TRBV6-5 and TRBJ2-1, with unresolved D. V dropped 7 bases and J dropped 9 bases, with 22 bases sitting between them. The CDR3 consists of 15 residues. Germline values: CDR1 MNHEY, CDR2 SVGAGI. CDR3 in amino acids: CASTLRPTPLSEQFF. CDR3 DNA sequence: TGTGCCAGCACATTACGACCGACACCGTTATCTGAGCAGTTCTTC.

The V call is TRBV27, the J call TRBJ1-5; 7 bases line up with TRBD1. Germline V lookup: CDR1 MNHEY, CDR2 SMNVEV (reference sequence). J was trimmed by 6 bases and V by 4 bases; bases with no gene match: 9. CDR3 length: 15 residues. CDR3 DNA sequence: TGTGCCAGCAGTTCACGACAGGGCTGGGCTCAGCCCCAGCATTTT. Protein sequence: CASSSRQGWAQPQHF.

The CDR3 region is CASSLGFSSSYEQYF. The CDR3 DNA reads as TGTGCCAGCAGTTTAGGATTCAGTTCCTCCTACGAGCAGTACTTC. The chain links TRBV28 to TRBJ2-7; D remains ambiguous. Trimming took 2 bases from V and 0 from J, leaving 11 bases between them. CDR1 and CDR2 (germline): MDHEN, SYDVKM. The CDR3 is made up of 15 amino acids.

The CDR3 nucleotides are TGCGCCAGCAGCTTGGTACGGCAGGGTGACTATGGCTACACCTTC. Translating it yields CASSLVRQGDYGYTF. The chain is built from TRBV5-1 and TRBJ1-2; weak D call: TRBD1 (5 bases). CDR3 length: 15 amino acids. From germline, CDR1 is SGHRS and CDR2 YFSETQ. Trimming took 0 bases from V and 3 from J, leaving 12 bases between them.

J is TRBJ2-2 and V is TRBV19, with 12 bases lining up with TRBD2. There are 15 residues in the CDR3. Losses at the gene ends were 7 bases for V and 8 bases for J; bases not matched to a gene: 8. The germline gives CDR1 LNHDA, CDR2 SQIVND (reference sequence). CDR3 DNA: TGTGCCAGTACCCTCCTCGGACTAGCGGGGGGGGAGCTGTTTTTT. This translates into CASTLLGLAGGELFF.

This chain connects TRBV14 to TRBJ2-1, with D perhaps assigned TRBD1 or TRBD2 (7 bases each). CDR1 and CDR2 (germline): SGHDN, FVKESK. The CDR3 length is 14 residues. The V and J ends lost 2 bases and 6 bases respectively, with 11 bases between them. This CDR3 is CASSQSGGGNEQFF. CDR3 nucleotides: TGTGCCAGCAGCCAATCAGGGGGGGGCAATGAGCAGTTCTTC.

This chain links TRBV9 with TRBJ2-5; 9 nucleotides line up with TRBD1. V shed 1 base and J 3 bases; nucleotides not matched to a gene: 7. The CDR3 totals 16 residues. Germline CDR1 SGDLS, CDR2 YYNGEE. The CDR3 DNA sequence: TGTGCCAGCAGCGTATTGACAGGGGGGGAAGAAGAGACCCAGTACTTC. Amino acids: CASSVLTGGEEETQYF.

This clone was observed once. The rearrangement links TRBV6-5 to TRBJ1-5; TRBD1 is a possible D gene (6 bases). Trimming left V 2 bases short and J 6 bases short, with 14 bases between. This CDR3 has 15 residues. Germline CDR1 MNHEY, CDR2 SVGAGI. CDR3 protein: CASSYRGGGGQPQHF. The CDR3 bases are TGTGCCAGCAGTTACCGAGGGGGGGGAGGTCAGCCCCAGCATTTT.

V gene TRBV5-4 combines with J gene TRBJ1-1; possible D gene TRBD1, 5 bases. Germline V gene data show CDR1 as SGHNT and CDR2 as YYREEE (reference sequence). Trimming stripped 2 bases from V and 0 bases from J, with 11 bases between. The CDR3 is made up of 15 amino acids. The CDR3: CASSFSGLLNTEAFF. The DNA for the CDR3 is TGTGCCAGCAGCTTCTCAGGGCTATTGAACACTGAAGCTTTCTTT.

The V gene is TRBV19, the J gene TRBJ2-5; 13 nucleotides match TRBD2. From germline, CDR1 is LNHDA and CDR2 SQIVND (reference sequence). The CDR3 spans 18 residues. V lost 5 bases, J lost 0 bases, and 9 bases stayed unmatched. The CDR3 bases are TGTGCCAGTAGTCCAGGACTAGCGGGGGCACCGTACCAAGAGACCCAGTACTTC. This translates into CASSPGLAGAPYQETQYF.

The chain combines TRBV4-2 with TRBJ2-2; no reliable D call. This CDR3 contains 15 residues. The V end was cut by 2 bases, the J end by 4 bases, with 11 bases between. The germline V gene encodes CDR1 LGHNA and CDR2 YNFKEQ. For the CDR3, the DNA is TGTGCCAGCAGCCAAATCGCGGATAGCACCGGGGAGCTGTTTTTT. Translating it yields CASSQIADSTGELFF.